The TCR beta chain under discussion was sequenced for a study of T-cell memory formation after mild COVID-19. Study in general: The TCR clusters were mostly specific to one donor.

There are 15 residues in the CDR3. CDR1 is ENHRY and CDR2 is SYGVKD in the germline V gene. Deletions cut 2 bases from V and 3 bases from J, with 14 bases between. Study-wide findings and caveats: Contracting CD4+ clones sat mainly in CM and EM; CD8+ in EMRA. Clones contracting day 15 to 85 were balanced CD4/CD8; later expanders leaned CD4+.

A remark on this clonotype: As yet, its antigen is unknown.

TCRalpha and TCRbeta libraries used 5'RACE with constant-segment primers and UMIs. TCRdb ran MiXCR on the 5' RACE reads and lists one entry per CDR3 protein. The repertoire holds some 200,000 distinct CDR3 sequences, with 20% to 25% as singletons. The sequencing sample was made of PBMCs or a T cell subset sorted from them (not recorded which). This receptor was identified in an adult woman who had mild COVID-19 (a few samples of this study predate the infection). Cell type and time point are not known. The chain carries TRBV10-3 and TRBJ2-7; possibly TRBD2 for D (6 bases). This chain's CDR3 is CAISEPGTQIYEQYF. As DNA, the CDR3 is TGTGCCATCAGTGAGCCCGGGACTCAAATCTACGAGCAGTACTTC.